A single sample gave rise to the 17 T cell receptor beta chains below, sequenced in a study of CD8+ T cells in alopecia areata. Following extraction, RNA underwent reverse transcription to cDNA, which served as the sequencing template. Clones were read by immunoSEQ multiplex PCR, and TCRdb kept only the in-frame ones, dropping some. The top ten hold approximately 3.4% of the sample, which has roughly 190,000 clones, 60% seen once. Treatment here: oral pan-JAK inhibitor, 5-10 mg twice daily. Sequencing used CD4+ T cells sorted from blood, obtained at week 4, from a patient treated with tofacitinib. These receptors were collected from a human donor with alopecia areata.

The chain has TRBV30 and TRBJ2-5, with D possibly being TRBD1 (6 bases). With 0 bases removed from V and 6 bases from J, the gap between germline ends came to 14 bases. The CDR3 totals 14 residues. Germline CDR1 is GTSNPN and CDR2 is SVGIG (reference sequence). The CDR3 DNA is TGTGCCTGGAGTGTACTAACAGGGATAAAGACCCAGTACTTC. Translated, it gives CAWSVLTGIKTQYF.

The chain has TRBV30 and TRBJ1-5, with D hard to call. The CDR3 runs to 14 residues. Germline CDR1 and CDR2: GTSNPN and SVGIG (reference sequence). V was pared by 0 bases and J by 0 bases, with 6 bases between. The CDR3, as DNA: TGTGCCTGGAGTGTAGGTCCTAGCAATCAGCCCCAGCATTTT. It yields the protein CAWSVGPSNQPQHF.

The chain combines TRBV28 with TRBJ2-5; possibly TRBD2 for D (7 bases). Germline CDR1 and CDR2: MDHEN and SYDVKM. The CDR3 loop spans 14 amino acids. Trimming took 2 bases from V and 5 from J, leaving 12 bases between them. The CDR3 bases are TGTGCCAGCAGTTTAGGGGGGGCAATTGAGACCCAGTACTTC. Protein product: CASSLGGAIETQYF.

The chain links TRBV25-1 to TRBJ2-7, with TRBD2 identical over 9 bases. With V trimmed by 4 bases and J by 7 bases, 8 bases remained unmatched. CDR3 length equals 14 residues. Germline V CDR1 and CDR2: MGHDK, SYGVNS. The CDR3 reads CASSVGLAVGEQYF. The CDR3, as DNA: TGTGCCAGCAGTGTGGGACTAGCTGTGGGTGAGCAGTACTTC.

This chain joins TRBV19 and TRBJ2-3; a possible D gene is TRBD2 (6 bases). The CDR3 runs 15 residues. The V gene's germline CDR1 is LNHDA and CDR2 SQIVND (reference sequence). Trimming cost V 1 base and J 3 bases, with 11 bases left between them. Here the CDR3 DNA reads TGTGCCAGTAGTATAGCGGGGGAGGAGACAGATACGCAGTATTTT. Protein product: CASSIAGEETDTQYF.

CDR3 protein: CAISNGLVSQGSPYEQYF. The CDR3 nucleotides are TGTGCCATCAGCAACGGACTGGTTAGCCAGGGGAGTCCCTACGAGCAGTACTTC. The chain employs TRBV10-3 and TRBJ2-7; possible D gene TRBD1, 6 bases. This CDR3 spans 18 amino acids. Trimming shortened V by 6 bases and J by 2 bases, and 26 bases separated the two germline ends. Germline assignment: CDR1 ENHRY and CDR2 SYGVKD.

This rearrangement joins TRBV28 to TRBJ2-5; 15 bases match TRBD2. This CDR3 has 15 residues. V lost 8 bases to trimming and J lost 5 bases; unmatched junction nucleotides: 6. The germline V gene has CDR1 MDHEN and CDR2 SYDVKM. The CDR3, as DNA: TGTGCCAGCGGAGGGACTAGCGGGGGGTCTGAGACCCAGTACTTC. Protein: CASGGTSGGSETQYF.

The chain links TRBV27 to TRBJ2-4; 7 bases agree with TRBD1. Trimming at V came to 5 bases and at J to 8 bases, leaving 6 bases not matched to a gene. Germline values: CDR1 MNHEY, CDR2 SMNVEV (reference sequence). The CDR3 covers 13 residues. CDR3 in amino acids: CASSPAQGDIQYF. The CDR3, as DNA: TGTGCCAGCAGTCCAGCGCAGGGGGACATTCAGTACTTC.

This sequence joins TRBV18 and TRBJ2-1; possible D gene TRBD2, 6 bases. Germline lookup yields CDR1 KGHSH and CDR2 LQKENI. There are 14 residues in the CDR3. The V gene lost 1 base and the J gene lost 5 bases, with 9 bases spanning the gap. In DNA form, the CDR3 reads TGTGCCAGCTCACCACTAGCGGCCAACAATGAGCAGTTCTTC. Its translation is CASSPLAANNEQFF.

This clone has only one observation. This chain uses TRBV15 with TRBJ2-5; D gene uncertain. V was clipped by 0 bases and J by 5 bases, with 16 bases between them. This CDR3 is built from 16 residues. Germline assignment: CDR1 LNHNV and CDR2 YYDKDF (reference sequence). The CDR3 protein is CATSRDMSRYGETQYF. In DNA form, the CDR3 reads TGTGCCACCAGCAGAGATATGAGTCGGTATGGGGAGACCCAGTACTTC.

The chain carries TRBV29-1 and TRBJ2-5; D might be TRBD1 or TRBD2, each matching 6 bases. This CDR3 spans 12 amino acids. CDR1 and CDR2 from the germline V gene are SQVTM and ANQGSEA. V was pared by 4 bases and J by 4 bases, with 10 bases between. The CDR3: CSVAEGGETQYF. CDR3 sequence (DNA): TGCAGCGTTGCGGAGGGGGGAGAGACCCAGTACTTC.

CDR3 region: CASSPGTGRTGELFF. For the CDR3, the DNA is TGTGCCAGCAGTCCCGGGACAGGGAGGACCGGGGAGCTGTTTTTT. V usage is TRBV28 and J usage is TRBJ2-2, with TRBD1 matching over 9 bases. The J segment lost 5 bases and the V segment lost 5 bases, leaving 6 bases of the junction unmatched. The CDR3 is 15 residues long. CDR1 and CDR2 from the germline V gene are MDHEN and SYDVKM.

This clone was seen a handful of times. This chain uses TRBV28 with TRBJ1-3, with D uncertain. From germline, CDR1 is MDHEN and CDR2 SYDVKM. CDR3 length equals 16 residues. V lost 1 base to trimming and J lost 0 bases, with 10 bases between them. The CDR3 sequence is CASSLFQPTSGNTIYF. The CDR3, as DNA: TGTGCCAGCAGTTTATTCCAGCCTACCTCTGGAAACACCATATATTTT. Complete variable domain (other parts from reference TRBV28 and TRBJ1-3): DVKVTQSSRYLVKRTGEKVFLECVQDMDHENMFWYRQDPGLGLRLIYFSYDVKMKEKGDIPEGYSVSREKKERFSLILESASTNQTSMYLCASSLFQPTSGNTIYFGEGSWLTVV.

The CDR3: CASRAGTIGAFF. The CDR3 DNA reads TGTGCCAGCAGGGCGGGGACAATAGGAGCTTTCTTT. This sequence joins TRBV2 and TRBJ1-1; the D gene is possibly TRBD1 (6 bases). The CDR3 runs to 12 residues. CDR1 SNHLY and CDR2 FYNNEI come from the germline V gene. Trimming pared 6 bases from V and 10 bases from J, leaving 15 bases between.

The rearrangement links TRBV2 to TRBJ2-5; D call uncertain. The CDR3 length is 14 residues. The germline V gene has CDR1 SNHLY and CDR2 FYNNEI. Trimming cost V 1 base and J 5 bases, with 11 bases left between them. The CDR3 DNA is TGTGCCAGCAGTGAAGGGTGGTCTGGGGAGACCCAGTACTTC. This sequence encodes CASSEGWSGETQYF.

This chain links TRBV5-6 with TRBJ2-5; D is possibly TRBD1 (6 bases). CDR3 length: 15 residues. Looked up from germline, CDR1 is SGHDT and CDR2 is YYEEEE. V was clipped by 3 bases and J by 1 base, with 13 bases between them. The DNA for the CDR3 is TGTGCCAGCAGCTCTGGACAGCTATCCCAAGAGACCCAGTACTTC. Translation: CASSSGQLSQETQYF.

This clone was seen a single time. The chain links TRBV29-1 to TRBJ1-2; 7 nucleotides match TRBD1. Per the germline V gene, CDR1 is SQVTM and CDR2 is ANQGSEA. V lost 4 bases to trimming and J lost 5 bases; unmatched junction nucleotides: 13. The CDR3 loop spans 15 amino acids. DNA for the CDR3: TGCAGCGTTGCGCGTAAAACCGGGACAGATTATGGCTACACCTTC. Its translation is CSVARKTGTDYGYTF.